The 5 T cell receptor beta chains presented below share a single source sample, sequenced in a study of T cell repertoires in ileal Crohn's disease. The table came from immunoSEQ multiplex PCR; TCRdb's copy has only in-frame clones and leaves some out. The top ten hold 2% to 2.5% of the sample, which has about 60,000 clones, roughly 91% seen once. Time point indicated: neoterminal ileum biopsy at postoperative endoscopy, about 6 months after surgery. The sequencing input was ileal tissue. These receptor sequences come from an adult with Crohn's disease.

CDR3 DNA sequence: TGTGCCAGCAGCTCCGGACAGACAAGGCGGGACGAGCAGTACTTC. This codes for CASSSGQTRRDEQYF. V and J are TRBV7-2 and TRBJ2-7, with D possibly being TRBD1 (6 bases). Germline lookup yields CDR1 SGHTA and CDR2 FQGNSA. Trimming left V 4 bases short and J 5 bases short, with 18 bases between. The CDR3 totals 15 residues.

The chain has TRBV5-1 and TRBJ2-1; a possible D gene is TRBD1 (5 bases). The CDR3 covers 13 residues. CDR1 SGHRS and CDR2 YFSETQ come from the germline V gene. Trimming left V 1 base short and J 5 bases short, with 7 bases between. CDR3 sequence: CASSLSRDNEQFF. In nucleotides, the CDR3 is TGCGCCAGCAGCTTGAGCAGGGACAATGAGCAGTTCTTC. The full variable domain, rest sourced from reference TRBV5-1 and TRBJ2-1, is KAGVTQTPRYLIKTRGQQVTLSCSPISGHRSVSWYQQTPGQGLQFLFEYFSETQRNKGNFPGRFSGRQFSNSRSEMNVSTLELGDSALYLCASSLSRDNEQFFGPGTRLTVL.

The genes are TRBV2 and TRBJ1-2; 9 bases map to TRBD1. Trimming took 6 bases from V and 4 from J; bases not matched to a gene: 6. The CDR3 has 14 residues. Germline lookup yields CDR1 SNHLY and CDR2 FYNNEI. Here the CDR3 reads CASRVGQGAYGYTF. CDR3 nucleotide sequence: TGTGCCAGCAGAGTGGGACAGGGAGCCTATGGCTACACCTTC.

This chain uses TRBV13 with TRBJ2-7; D may be TRBD1 (6 bases). The V gene's germline CDR1 is PRHDT and CDR2 FYEKMQ (reference sequence). CDR3 size: 14 residues. V was pared by 3 bases and J by 5 bases, with 14 bases between. The CDR3 DNA reads TGTGCCAGCAGCTTCTCTCAGGGGATTGACGAGCAGTACTTC. This codes for CASSFSQGIDEQYF.

This clone was seen a handful of times. This chain connects TRBV30 to TRBJ1-5; D possibly corresponds to TRBD1 (5 bases). This CDR3 is 12 amino acids long. From germline, CDR1 is GTSNPN and CDR2 SVGIG (reference sequence). V lost 2 bases and J 4 bases, leaving 6 bases between the germline ends. This chain's CDR3 is CAWSRGNQPQHF. As DNA, the CDR3 is TGTGCCTGGAGTAGGGGTAATCAGCCCCAGCATTTT. Variable domain in full (rest from reference TRBV30 and TRBJ1-5): SQTIHQWPATLVQPVGSPLSLECTVEGTSNPNLYWYRQAAGRGLQLLFYSVGIGQISSEVPQNLSASRPQDRQFILSSKKLLLSDSGFYLCAWSRGNQPQHFGDGTRLSIL.